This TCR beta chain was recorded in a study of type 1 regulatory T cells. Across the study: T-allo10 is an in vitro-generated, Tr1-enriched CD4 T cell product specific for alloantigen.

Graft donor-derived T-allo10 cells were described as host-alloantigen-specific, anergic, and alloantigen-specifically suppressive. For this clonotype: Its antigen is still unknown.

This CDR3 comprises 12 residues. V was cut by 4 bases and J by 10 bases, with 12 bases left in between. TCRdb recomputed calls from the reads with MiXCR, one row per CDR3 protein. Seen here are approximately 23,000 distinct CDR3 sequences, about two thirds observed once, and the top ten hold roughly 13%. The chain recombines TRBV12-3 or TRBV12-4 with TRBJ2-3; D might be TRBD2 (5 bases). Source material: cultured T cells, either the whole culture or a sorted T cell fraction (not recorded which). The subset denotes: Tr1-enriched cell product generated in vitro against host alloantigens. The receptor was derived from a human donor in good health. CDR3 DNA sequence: TGTGCCAGCAGTTACGGGGTGGGTCCGCAGTATTTT. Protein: CASSYGVGPQYF.